This is a list of T cell receptor beta chains from one sample in a study of blood T cell repertoires in COVID-19. Data came from immunoSEQ multiplex PCR; TCRdb stores just in-frame clones and leaves some out. The sample consists of fewer than 350,000 clones, under 95% of them appearing once. The source material was PBMCs or T cells enriched from blood (not recorded which). The receptors derive from a man aged 35-49 years who had been exposed to COVID-19. Each CDR3 is given with its conserved first and last residue. The D gene is left open where the match is weak. Some rows have no size entry. The others give once, few or many, or a class for an expanded clone.

>TRBD1|TRBV6-5|TRBJ1-1|once
TGTGCCAGCAGTTACGTTGCCCAGGGGGACACTGAAGCTTTCTTT
CASSYVAQGDTEAFF
>.|TRBV13|TRBJ2-2|.
TGTGCCAGCAGCTATTGGGGAGACACCGGGGAGCTGTTTTTT
CASSYWGDTGELFF
>.|TRBV13|TRBJ1-3|once
TGTGCCAGCAGCTCAACTACCCTCGAGACAGGTCCTGCATCCTCTGGAAACACCATATATTTT
CASSSTTLETGPASSGNTIYF
>.|TRBV19|TRBJ2-7|.
TGTGCCAGTTCGTCTCAGCGGCCCTCCTACGAGCAGTACTTC
CASSSQRPSYEQYF
>TRBD1|TRBV23-1|TRBJ2-1|.
TGCGCCAGCAGTCCGGGACAGGGGGCTGGCCATGAGCAGTTCTTC
CASSPGQGAGHEQFF
>TRBD1|TRBV29-1|TRBJ1-1|.
TGCAGCGTACAGGGGATGAACACTGAAGCTTTCTTT
CSVQGMNTEAFF
>.|TRBV6-4|TRBJ1-1|.
TGTGCCAGCCCGGGGCGGGGGCCCATGAACACTGAAGCTTTCTTT
CASPGRGPMNTEAFF
>.|TRBV12-3/TRBV12-4|TRBJ2-7|.
TGTGCCAGCAGTTTCAGGGCGCACGAGCAGTACTTC
CASSFRAHEQYF
>TRBD1|TRBV3-1/TRBV3-2|TRBJ1-5|.
TGTGCCAGCAGCCAGGGGACAGGTCTTGGGGCCCAGCATTTT
CASSQGTGLGAQHF
>TRBD2|TRBV9|TRBJ2-2|.
TGTGCCGGCTCGACTAGCGGGGATAACACCGGGGAGCTGTTTTTT
CAGSTSGDNTGELFF
>.|TRBV5-1|TRBJ2-1|few
TGCGCCCGCAGCCGCTGGGGGGGGCCCGACTTAGCGGCACAATACAATGAGCAGTTCTTC
CARSRWGGPDLAAQYNEQFF
>.|TRBV5-5|TRBJ1-2|.
TGTGCCAGCAGCTTAGTCCAGAACTATGGCTACACCTTC
CASSLVQNYGYTF
>TRBD1|TRBV12-5|TRBJ2-5|.
TGTGCTAGTGGTTCCCAGGGGGCTGTAGAGACCCAGTACTTC
CASGSQGAVETQYF
>.|TRBV19|TRBJ1-2|few
TGTGCCAGTAGTCACAGAGGACAGCTCAGCCATGGCTACACCTTC
CASSHRGQLSHGYTF
>.|TRBV7-9|TRBJ2-1|.
TGTGCCAGCAGCGTGGGGCGGGGCCACAATGAGCAGTTCTTC
CASSVGRGHNEQFF
>.|TRBV5-8|TRBJ2-5|.
TGTGCCAGCAGCCCTCGTGGGGATAGCGGCCCACAAGAGACCCAGTACTTC
CASSPRGDSGPQETQYF
>.|TRBV4-1|TRBJ2-3|.
TGCGCCAGCAGCCACGGAGGGAGCCTACTGGGCACAGATACGCAGTATTTT
CASSHGGSLLGTDTQYF
>.|TRBV11-2|TRBJ2-2|.
TGTGCCAGCAGCTTAGGTTGGCGGTTGCAAGAAGACACCGGGGAGCTGTTTTTT
CASSLGWRLQEDTGELFF
>TRBD1|TRBV23-1|TRBJ2-2|.
TGCGCCAGCAGTCAATCGGACAGGGGTTCGACCGGGGAGCTGTTTTTT
CASSQSDRGSTGELFF
>.|TRBV3-1/TRBV3-2|TRBJ2-1|.
TGTGCCAGCAGCCAAGGTCCTCCCGGAGTTAAAGTTGAGCAGTTCTTC
CASSQGPPGVKVEQFF
>TRBD1|TRBV5-1|TRBJ1-3|.
TGCGCCAGCAGCCGCGGACAGGGAAAGGCTGGAAACACCATATATTTT
CASSRGQGKAGNTIYF
>.|TRBV7-9|TRBJ1-5|.
TGTGCCAGCAGCCCCGAAGGCGGTTTGGATCAGCCCCAGCATTTT
CASSPEGGLDQPQHF
>.|TRBV7-9|TRBJ2-7|.
TGTGCCAGCAGCTTAGCCGTTGGAGACGAGCAGTACTTC
CASSLAVGDEQYF
>.|TRBV28|TRBJ1-5|.
TGTGCCAGCAGTTTTCCCGGAGGGAATCAGCCCCAGCATTTT
CASSFPGGNQPQHF
>.|TRBV5-1|TRBJ2-1|.
TGCGCCAGCAAAACCCTAGGGGGAGGGCCCAGGAATGAGCAGTTCTTC
CASKTLGGGPRNEQFF
>TRBD1|TRBV2|TRBJ2-7|.
TGTGCCAGCAGCCTCGGGACAGACTACGAGCAGTACTTC
CASSLGTDYEQYF
>TRBD1|TRBV6-5|TRBJ1-1|once
TGTGCCAGCAGCGAGGAGGGACAGATGAACACTGAAGCTTTCTTT
CASSEEGQMNTEAFF
>.|TRBV5-1|TRBJ1-1|few
TGCGCCAGCAGCCCCGAAGGCCCGTGGGAGACTGAAGCTTTCTTT
CASSPEGPWETEAFF
>.|TRBV4-1|TRBJ2-2|.
TGCGCCAGCAGCCAGTTCGCGGCCCAGGGCGGGGAGCTGTTTTTT
CASSQFAAQGGELFF
>TRBD1|TRBV9|TRBJ1-1|.
TGTGCCAGCAGCGTAGGGAGGGACAGGGGCACTGAAGCTTTCTTT
CASSVGRDRGTEAFF
>.|TRBV10-1|TRBJ2-3|once
TGCGCCAGCAGTGAGTTGGCCTCTAGCACAGATACGCAGTATTTT
CASSELASSTDTQYF
>TRBD1|TRBV28|TRBJ1-5|.
TGTGCCAGCAATTTGGTGGGACAGGGGCTTAATCAGCCCCAGCATTTT
CASNLVGQGLNQPQHF
>TRBD2|TRBV28|TRBJ2-1|.
TGTGCCAGCAGTCGCTTAGGACTAGCGGGAGTTAATGAGCAGTTCTTC
CASSRLGLAGVNEQFF
>.|TRBV7-8|TRBJ1-6|.
TGTGCCAGCAGCCCCTTAACTGGGACTCTTAATTCACCCCTCCACTTT
CASSPLTGTLNSPLHF
>TRBD2|TRBV11-2|TRBJ2-7|.
TGTGCCAGCAGCCTGAGCGGGGCCTACGAGCAGTACTTC
CASSLSGAYEQYF
>.|TRBV19|TRBJ2-1|.
TGTGCCAGCGAGAGGGCAGGCTACGGGTCCTACAATGAGCAGTTCTTC
CASERAGYGSYNEQFF
>TRBD2|TRBV30|TRBJ2-3|.
TGTGCCTGGAGTGTACAAAGCGGGAGGGCCCGAGATACGCAGTATTTT
CAWSVQSGRARDTQYF
>.|TRBV10-3|TRBJ1-5|.
TGTGCCATCCGATTAGGGGAGGGGCAGCCCCAGCATTTT
CAIRLGEGQPQHF
>.|TRBV27|TRBJ1-2|.
TGTGCCAGCAGTTTGGGTCAGGGAGGGGGCTACACCTTC
CASSLGQGGGYTF
>TRBD2|TRBV29-1|TRBJ2-7|once
TGCAGCGTTGGTCGGGGGGTCGACGAGCAGTACTTC
CSVGRGVDEQYF
>.|TRBV5-1|TRBJ2-1|once
TGCGCCAGCAGCCCCAATCTAGGGAGCTCCTACAATGAGCAGTTCTTC
CASSPNLGSSYNEQFF